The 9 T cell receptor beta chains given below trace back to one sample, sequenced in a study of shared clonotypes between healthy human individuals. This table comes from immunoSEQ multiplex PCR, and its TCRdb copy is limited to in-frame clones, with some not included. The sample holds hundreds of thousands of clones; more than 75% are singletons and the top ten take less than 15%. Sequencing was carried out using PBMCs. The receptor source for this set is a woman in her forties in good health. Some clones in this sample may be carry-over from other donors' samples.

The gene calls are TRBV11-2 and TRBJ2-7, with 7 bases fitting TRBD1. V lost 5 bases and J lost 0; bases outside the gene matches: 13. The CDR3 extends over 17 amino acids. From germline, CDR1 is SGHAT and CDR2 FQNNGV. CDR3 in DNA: TGTGCCAGCAGCCACCTCGGTTGGGACAGATCCTCCTACGAGCAGTACTTC. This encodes CASSHLGWDRSSYEQYF.

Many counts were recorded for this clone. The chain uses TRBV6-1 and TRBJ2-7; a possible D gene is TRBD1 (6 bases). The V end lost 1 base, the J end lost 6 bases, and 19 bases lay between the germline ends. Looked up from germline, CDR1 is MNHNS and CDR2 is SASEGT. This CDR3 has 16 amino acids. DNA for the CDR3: TGTGCCAGCAGTGAAGTTCAAGGCAGGGGTAGGGCCGAGCAGTACTTC. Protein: CASSEVQGRGRAEQYF.

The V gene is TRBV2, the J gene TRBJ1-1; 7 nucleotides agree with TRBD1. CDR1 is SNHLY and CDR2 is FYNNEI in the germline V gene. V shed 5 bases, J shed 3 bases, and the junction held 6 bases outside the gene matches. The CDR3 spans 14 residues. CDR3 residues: CASSKQGRDTEAFF. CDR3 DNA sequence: TGTGCCAGCAGTAAACAGGGGAGGGACACTGAAGCTTTCTTT.

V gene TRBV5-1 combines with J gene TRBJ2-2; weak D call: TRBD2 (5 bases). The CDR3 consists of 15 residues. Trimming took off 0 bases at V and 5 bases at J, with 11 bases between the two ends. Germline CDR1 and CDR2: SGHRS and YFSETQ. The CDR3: CASSLVSGPTGELFF. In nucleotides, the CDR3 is TGCGCCAGCAGCTTGGTAAGCGGACCGACCGGGGAGCTGTTTTTT.

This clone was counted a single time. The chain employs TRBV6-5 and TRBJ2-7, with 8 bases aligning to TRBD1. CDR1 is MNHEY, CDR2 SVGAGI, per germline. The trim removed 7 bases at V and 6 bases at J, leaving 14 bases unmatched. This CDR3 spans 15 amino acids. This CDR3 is CASIDVTPGGGEQYF. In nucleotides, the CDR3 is TGTGCCAGCATCGACGTTACCCCAGGGGGCGGCGAGCAGTACTTC.

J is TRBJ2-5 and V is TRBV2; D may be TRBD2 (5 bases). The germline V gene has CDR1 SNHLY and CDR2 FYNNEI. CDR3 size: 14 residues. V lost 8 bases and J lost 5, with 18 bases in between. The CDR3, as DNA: TGTGCCAGCGGAGAGCGGACCCCTGGGGAGACCCAGTACTTC. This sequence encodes CASGERTPGETQYF.

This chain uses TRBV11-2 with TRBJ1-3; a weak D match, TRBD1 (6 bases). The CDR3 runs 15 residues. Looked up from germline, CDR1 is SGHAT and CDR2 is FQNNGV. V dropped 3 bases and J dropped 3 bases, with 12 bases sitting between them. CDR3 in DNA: TGTGCCAGCAGCTTCCCAGGGGCTGGTGGAAACACCATATATTTT. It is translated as CASSFPGAGGNTIYF.

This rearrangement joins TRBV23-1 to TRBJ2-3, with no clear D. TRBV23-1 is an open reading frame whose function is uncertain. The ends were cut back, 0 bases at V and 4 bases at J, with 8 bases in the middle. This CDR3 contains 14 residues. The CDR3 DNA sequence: TGCGCCAGCAGTCAATCGCCGGTGGCAGATACGCAGTATTTT. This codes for CASSQSPVADTQYF.

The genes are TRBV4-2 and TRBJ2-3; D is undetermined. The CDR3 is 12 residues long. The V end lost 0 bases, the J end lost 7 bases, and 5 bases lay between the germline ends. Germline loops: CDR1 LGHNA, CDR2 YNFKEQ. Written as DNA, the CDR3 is TGTGCCAGCAGCCAAGATAAAAATACGCAGTATTTT. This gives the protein CASSQDKNTQYF.